What follows are 16 T cell receptor beta chains derived from one specimen sequenced in a study of tissue T cells after allogeneic stem cell transplantation. Here immunoSEQ multiplex PCR was the method, and the copy in TCRdb shows in-frame clones only, minus some. The repertoire holds over 1,500 clones, with about half as singletons. Indicated time point: mouse harvest day 14 after allogeneic transplant. Tail vein injection delivered 10^7 T-cell-depleted bone marrow cells and 10^6 splenic CD5+ T cells. Sequenced sample: gut tissue. Receptors originate from a female BALB/c mouse given C57BL/6 T cells with graft-versus-host disease after an allogeneic hematopoietic cell transplant.

A few counts support this clone. Mouse gene names and germline throughout. The CDR3 end is not reached by the read, which stops 1 residue before it; the germline J gene fills it in. The rearrangement joins TRBV31 to TRBJ1-4; TRBD1 matches at 10 bases. Trimming at V came to 5 bases and at J to 0 bases, leaving 6 bases not matched to a gene. This CDR3 contains 16 residues. Germline V gene sequence: CDR1 GKSSPN, CDR2 SITVG. This CDR3 reads CAWGSGTGVSNERLFF. CDR3 DNA, as far as it was read: TGTGCCTGGGGTTCCGGGACAGGGGTTTCCAACGAAAGATTATTT. The entire variable domain, with the rest obtained from reference TRBV31 and TRBJ1-4, is as follows: AQTIHQWPVAEIKAVGSPLSLGCTIKGKSSPNLYWYWQATGGTLQQLFYSITVGQVESVVQLNLSASRPKDDQFILSTEKLLLSHSGFYLCAWGSGTGVSNERLFFGHGTKLSVL.

This clone is deemed hyperexpanded. The genes and germline here are from mouse. The read terminates 1 residue ahead of where the CDR3 ends, so the germline J gene completes it. V gene TRBV4 combines with J gene TRBJ2-3, with 10 bases identical to TRBD2. With V trimmed by 4 bases and J by 0 bases, 4 bases remained unmatched. The V gene's germline CDR1 is LGHDT and CDR2 YNNKQL (reference sequence). The CDR3 length is 16 residues. The CDR3 bases that were read are TGTGCCAGCAGCTTCGGACTGGGGGCTAGTGCAGAAACGCTGTAT. Translating gives CASSFGLGASAETLY. The CDR3 in its entirety is CASSFGLGASAETLYF. The full variable domain, its missing parts supplied by reference TRBV4 and TRBJ2-3, is ETAVFQTPNYHVTQVGNEVSFNCKQTLGHDTMYWYKQDSKKLLKIMFSYNNKQLIVNETVPRRFSPQSSDKAHLNLRIKSVEPEDSAVYLCASSFGLGASAETLYFGSGTRLTVL.

For this clone: The genes are named according to mouse. Coverage ceases 1 residue before the CDR3 finishes, and the germline J gene fills in the end. The chain joins TRBV3 to TRBJ2-5, with 7 bases fitting TRBD2. The CDR3 spans 14 residues. Germline CDR1 SNHLY, CDR2 FYNGKV (reference sequence). V lost 1 base to trimming and J lost 3 bases; unmatched junction nucleotides: 1. The sequenced CDR3 bases are TGTGCCAGCAGCTTAGGGGGGGGGCAAGACACCCAGTAC. Protein product: CASSLGGGQDTQY. The full CDR3 protein reads CASSLGGGQDTQYF.

Concerning this clone itself: Genes and germline are mouse. The observed sequence ends 1 residue before the CDR3 terminus, with the missing tail filled in from the germline J gene. The V call is TRBV20, the J call TRBJ2-3, with D hard to call. The V end lost 0 bases, the J end lost 0 bases, and 10 bases lay between the germline ends. CDR1 GFQATS and CDR2 STVNSAI come from the germline V gene. The CDR3 consists of 15 residues. CDR3 bases read: TGTGGTGCTAGGGATGGGCCAACTAGTGCAGAAACGCTGTAT. As protein: CGARDGPTSAETLY. In full, the CDR3 is CGARDGPTSAETLYF.

Of note for this clone: The genes are named according to mouse. With the read ending 1 residue before the CDR3 end, the germline J gene is used to fill in that end. This chain links TRBV1 with TRBJ1-6, with a tentative D call TRBD1 (6 bases). Being an ORF, TRBJ1-6 has a function that is uncertain. Per germline, CDR1 NSQYPW and CDR2 LRSPGD (reference sequence). The CDR3 spans 15 residues. The V end was cut by 4 bases, the J end by 0 bases, with 7 bases between. Partial CDR3 DNA: TGCACCTGCAGTGGGGGACATTCCTATAATTCGCCCCTCTAC. Protein sequence: CTCSGGHSYNSPLY. From start to end, the CDR3 is CTCSGGHSYNSPLYF.

With regard to this clone: The germline and genes are mouse ones. The CDR3 end lies 1 residue beyond the end of the read and is filled in from the germline J gene. The V call is TRBV4, the J call TRBJ2-2; D is uncertain. The CDR3 spans 11 residues. V was pared by 4 bases and J by 6 bases, with 3 bases between. The germline gives CDR1 LGHDT, CDR2 YNNKQL (reference sequence). The covered CDR3 bases are TGTGCCAGCAGCTTCCCCGGGCAGCTCTAC. Translating it yields CASSFPGQLY. The entire CDR3 protein is CASSFPGQLYF.

There are a few counts of this clone. Germline and genes: mouse. The read falls 1 residue short of the CDR3 end, and the missing part is taken from the germline J gene. This chain joins TRBV23 and TRBJ1-3; TRBD1, the table's D call, was not compared with the DNA. Germline loops: CDR1 KGHTA, CDR2 FQNQQP. The CDR3 is 15 amino acids. Here the CDR3 reads CSSSQKGYSGNTLYF. The DNA read from the CDR3 is TGCTCCAGCAGTCAAAAGGGTTATTCTGGAAATACGCTCTAT.

In its sample, this clone was seen once. Gene names refer to mouse genes. The sequenced fragment ends 1 residue before the CDR3 boundary, so the rest is inferred from the germline J gene. The chain is built from TRBV5 and TRBJ2-1; D is unresolved. V shed 0 bases and J shed 1 base, with 4 bases lying between them. Per the germline V gene, CDR1 is LGHNA and CDR2 is YNLKQL (reference sequence). The CDR3 covers 14 residues. CDR3 DNA, as far as it was read: TGTGCCAGCAGCCAAGACAACAACTATGCTGAGCAGTTC. This translates into CASSQDNNYAEQF. The CDR3 in full is CASSQDNNYAEQFF.

This clone was counted only a few times. Gene names are mouse gene names. The sequenced fragment ends 1 residue before the CDR3 boundary, so the rest is inferred from the germline J gene. The rearrangement uses TRBV26 and TRBJ1-3; the match to TRBD1 covers 10 bases. After removal of 4 bases from V and 8 bases from J, the junction contained 5 bases not matched to a gene. This CDR3 is 14 amino acids long. Looked up from germline, CDR1 is KGHPV and CDR2 is FQNQEV (reference sequence). The part of the CDR3 DNA that was read is TGTGCCAGCAGTCGGGGACAGGGGAGGGATACGCTCTAT. Translated: CASSRGQGRDTLY. The CDR3 in full is CASSRGQGRDTLYF.

On this clone: Genes and germline are mouse. The CDR3 end lies 1 residue beyond the end of the read and is filled in from the germline J gene. The V gene is TRBV26, the J gene TRBJ2-5; 10 nucleotides match TRBD1. V shed 1 base and J 8 bases; nucleotides not matched to a gene: 3. The CDR3 sequence is 14 residues long. Germline CDR1 KGHPV, CDR2 FQNQEV (reference sequence). The DNA read from the CDR3 is TGTGCCAGCAGTCTGTTTGGACAGGGGGTCACCCAGTAC. Its protein product is CASSLFGQGVTQY. The whole CDR3 protein reads CASSLFGQGVTQYF.

Concerning this clone: Genes here carry mouse names. The read halts 1 residue ahead of the CDR3 end, with the missing end drawn from the germline J gene. V gene TRBV13-1 combines with J gene TRBJ2-4, with 12 bases identical to TRBD2. The ends lost 0 bases at V and 6 bases at J; junction bases unmatched: 2. Germline V gene sequence: CDR1 NSHNY, CDR2 SYGAGN. The CDR3 is 15 residues long. CDR3 DNA, as far as it was read: TGTGCCAGCAGTGATGAAGGGACTGGGGGGAACACCTTGTAC. It specifies CASSDEGTGGNTLY. The CDR3, in full, reads CASSDEGTGGNTLYF.

To note about this clone: Mouse gene names and germline throughout. With the read ending 1 residue before the CDR3 end, the germline J gene is used to fill in that end. The genes are TRBV16 and TRBJ2-2; D remains ambiguous. The germline V gene encodes CDR1 SGHSA and CDR2 FRNQAP. The V gene lost 0 bases and the J gene lost 3 bases, with 5 bases spanning the gap. The CDR3 spans 14 residues. The part of the CDR3 DNA that was read is TGTGCAAGCAGCTTAGATCTCGACACCGGGCAGCTCTAC. Translating gives CASSLDLDTGQLY. In full, the CDR3 reads CASSLDLDTGQLYF.

Note on this clone: Gene names and germline match the mouse. Sequencing ends 1 residue short of the CDR3 end; the germline J gene provides the rest. The chain has TRBV13-2 and TRBJ2-4, with 11 bases aligning to TRBD1. Germline-derived CDR1 and CDR2 are NNHNN and SYGAGS (reference sequence). V shed 0 bases and J 2 bases; nucleotides not matched to a gene: 2. This CDR3 has 16 residues. CDR3 DNA, as far as it was read: TGTGCCAGCGGTGATGGGGGACAGGGGGTTCAAAACACCTTGTAC. Translated: CASGDGGQGVQNTLY. In full, the CDR3 reads CASGDGGQGVQNTLYF.

About this clone: Gene names and germline match the mouse. Incomplete CDR3 DNA: TGTGCCAGCAGTCCGGGACAGGGGTCCAACGAAAGATTATTT. Translation gives CASSPGQGSNERLF. In full, the CDR3 is CASSPGQGSNERLFF. This chain joins TRBV13-3 and TRBJ1-4, with 10 bases matching TRBD1. The read falls 1 residue short of the CDR3 end, and the missing part is taken from the germline J gene. V lost 4 bases to trimming and J lost 2 bases; unmatched junction nucleotides: 2. The V gene's germline CDR1 is NNHDY and CDR2 SYVADS. The CDR3 is 15 amino acids.

As concerns this clone: Each gene name is a mouse one. The CDR3 is cut off 1 residue early in the read; its end comes from the germline J gene. The chain is built from TRBV16 and TRBJ1-1; 11 nucleotides match TRBD1. The J segment lost 7 bases and the V segment lost 5 bases, leaving 3 bases of the junction unmatched. The germline V gene has CDR1 SGHSA and CDR2 FRNQAP. The CDR3 totals 13 residues. The CDR3 reads CASSPGQGVEVFF. Partial CDR3 DNA: TGTGCAAGCAGCCCGGGACAGGGGGTAGAAGTCTTC.

A few counts support this clone. Germline and genes: mouse. The read halts 1 residue ahead of the CDR3 end, with the missing end drawn from the germline J gene. The chain employs TRBV31 and TRBJ2-7; D possibly corresponds to TRBD2 (7 bases). V was cut by 0 bases and J by 4 bases, with 13 bases left in between. The CDR3 contains 14 residues. Germline V gives CDR1 GKSSPN, CDR2 SITVG. The CDR3 sequence is CAWSLRGGDYEQYF. The covered CDR3 bases are TGTGCCTGGAGTCTTAGGGGGGGGGATTATGAACAGTAC. Supplemented by reference TRBV31 and TRBJ2-7, the full variable domain reads AQTIHQWPVAEIKAVGSPLSLGCTIKGKSSPNLYWYWQATGGTLQQLFYSITVGQVESVVQLNLSASRPKDDQFILSTEKLLLSHSGFYLCAWSLRGGDYEQYFGPGTRLTVL.